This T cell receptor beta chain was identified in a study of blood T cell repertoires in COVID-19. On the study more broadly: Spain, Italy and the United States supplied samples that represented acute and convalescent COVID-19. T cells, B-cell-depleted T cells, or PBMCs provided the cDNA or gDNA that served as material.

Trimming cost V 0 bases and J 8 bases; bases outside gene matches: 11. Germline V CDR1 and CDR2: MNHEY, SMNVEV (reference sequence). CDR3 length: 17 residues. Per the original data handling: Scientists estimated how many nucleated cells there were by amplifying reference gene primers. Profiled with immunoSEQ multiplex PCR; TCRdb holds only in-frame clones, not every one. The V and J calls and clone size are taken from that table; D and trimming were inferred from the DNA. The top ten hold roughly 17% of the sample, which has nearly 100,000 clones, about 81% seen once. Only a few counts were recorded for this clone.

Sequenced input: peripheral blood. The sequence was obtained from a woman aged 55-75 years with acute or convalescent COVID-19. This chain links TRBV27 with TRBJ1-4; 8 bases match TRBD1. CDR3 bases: TGTGCCAGCAGTTTATCGCGGGGGACAGGCGACTGGGAAAAACTGTTTTTT. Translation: CASSLSRGTGDWEKLFF.